One and the same sample provided the 27 T cell receptor beta chains below, sequenced in a study of PD-L1 blockade in urothelial cancer (TCRdb year 2017). The time point tag for this specimen amounts to: pretreatment peripheral blood. Libraries were prepared through the immunoSEQ multiplex PCR assay. TCRdb took this table from immuneACCESS and kept in-frame rearrangements with V and J called. Such tables lack part of the clones; where checked against another copy, unresolved V genes explain under half of the gap, and the rest is unexplained. The sample profile shows roughly 77,000 clones; less than 90% of them were found once. The top ten constitute 8% to 10% of the sample. The starting material was PBMCs, obtained around atezolizumab (anti-PD-L1) treatment. These receptors were taken from a woman aged 65 to 85 with urothelial cancer.

In DNA form, the CDR3 reads TGTGCCAGCAGCTTCACCGGGACAGGCTACAAAAACATTCAGTACTTC. Its translation is CASSFTGTGYKNIQYF. The V call is TRBV7-2, the J call TRBJ2-4; 8 bases match TRBD1. The CDR3 sequence is 16 residues long. Germline values: CDR1 SGHTA, CDR2 FQGNSA. Germline trimming cut 3 bases from V and 3 bases from J; bases unmatched to any gene: 7. Combining the CDR3 with reference TRBV7-2 and TRBJ2-4 gives the whole variable domain GAGVSQSPSNKVTEKGKDVELRCDPISGHTALYWYRQSLGQGLEFLIYFQGNSAPDKSGLPSDRFSAERTGGSVSTLTIQRTQQEDSAVYLCASSFTGTGYKNIQYFGAGTRLSVL.

This chain uses TRBV15 with TRBJ1-1; 10 bases align to TRBD1. The CDR3 loop spans 15 amino acids. Germline CDR1 and CDR2: LNHNV and YYDKDF (reference sequence). The trim removed 4 bases at V and 5 bases at J, leaving 7 bases unmatched. CDR3 region: CATSTSDRGLTEAFF. The CDR3 bases are TGTGCCACCAGCACATCGGACAGGGGGTTGACTGAAGCTTTCTTT.

This chain uses TRBV19 with TRBJ2-7, with 10 bases identical to TRBD1. This CDR3 is 14 amino acids long. The V gene's germline CDR1 is LNHDA and CDR2 SQIVND (reference sequence). After removal of 5 bases from V and 9 bases from J, the junction contained 10 bases not matched to a gene. This CDR3 is CASSSSGQGFPQYF. The CDR3 DNA sequence: TGTGCCAGTAGTTCTTCGGGACAGGGGTTCCCGCAGTACTTC.

The chain is built from TRBV30 and TRBJ2-6; 10 positions agree with TRBD1. This CDR3 has 16 residues. The V gene end was trimmed by 3 bases and the J gene end by 0 bases; junction bases not matched to a gene: 2. The germline V gene encodes CDR1 GTSNPN and CDR2 SVGIG (reference sequence). The CDR3 protein is CAWRGQGHSGANVLTF. CDR3 DNA sequence: TGTGCCTGGAGGGGACAGGGGCACTCTGGGGCCAACGTCCTGACTTTC.

CDR3 coding DNA: TGTGCCAGCAGTTACTCCGCAGGGGAAACTGAAGCTTTCTTT. It encodes CASSYSAGETEAFF. This chain links TRBV6-6 with TRBJ1-1, with D possibly being TRBD1 (6 bases). This CDR3 contains 14 residues. CDR1 is MNHNY, CDR2 SVGAGI, per germline (reference sequence). The V end was cut by 0 bases, the J end by 5 bases, with 10 bases between.

This chain uses TRBV6-5 with TRBJ1-2; 9 bases match TRBD1. The V segment lost 2 bases and the J segment 8 bases; nucleotides outside the gene matches: 3. Germline lookup yields CDR1 MNHEY and CDR2 SVGAGI. This CDR3 contains 13 residues. The CDR3, as DNA: TGTGCCAGCAGTTACGGGACAGGGCGAGGCTACACCTTC. Amino acids: CASSYGTGRGYTF.

The CDR3 is CASSPGEAGLSTDTQYF. The CDR3 region has the DNA TGTGCCAGCAGCCCCGGGGAGGCAGGGCTGAGCACAGATACGCAGTATTTT. The rearrangement links TRBV11-2 to TRBJ2-3, with a tentative D call TRBD2 (6 bases). The germline gives CDR1 SGHAT, CDR2 FQNNGV. Trimming stripped 5 bases from V and 0 bases from J, with 18 bases between. The CDR3 is 17 amino acids.

J is TRBJ2-1 and V is TRBV9, with D tentatively TRBD2 (6 bases). In germline, CDR1 is SGDLS, CDR2 YYNGEE. CDR3 size: 17 residues. The ends were cut back, 4 bases at V and 5 bases at J, with 22 bases in the middle. The CDR3 DNA follows: TGTGCCAGCAGCCCTTCGCGGGGACGGGATTTAAACAATGAGCAGTTCTTC. Its translation is CASSPSRGRDLNNEQFF.

The V and J genes are TRBV30 and TRBJ2-2; 12 positions agree with TRBD2. CDR3 length: 15 amino acids. Germline V CDR1 and CDR2: GTSNPN, SVGIG (reference sequence). V gave up 4 bases and J gave up 7 bases; unmatched junction bases: 7. DNA of the CDR3: TGTGCCTGGACTAGAGGACTAGCGGGATTCGGGGAGCTGTTTTTT. Translation gives CAWTRGLAGFGELFF.

The V call is TRBV7-2, the J call TRBJ2-7, with 11 bases lining up with TRBD2. The J segment lost 6 bases and the V segment lost 1 base, leaving 5 bases of the junction unmatched. CDR3 length equals 15 residues. Germline-derived CDR1 and CDR2 are SGHTA and FQGNSA. CDR3 DNA sequence: TGTGCCAGCAGCTTAGTAGCGGGGGGGCGGAGCGAGCAGTACTTC. Its protein is CASSLVAGGRSEQYF.

The chain joins TRBV7-3 to TRBJ2-7; no definite D call. Germline values: CDR1 SGHTA, CDR2 FQGTGA. The V end was cut by 1 base, the J end by 2 bases, with 9 bases between. The CDR3 loop spans 14 amino acids. CDR3 coding DNA: TGTGCCAGCAGCTTAAGCCCAGGCACCTACGAGCAGTACTTC. As protein: CASSLSPGTYEQYF.

Only one count was recorded for this clone. The chain recombines TRBV28 with TRBJ1-2; 11 bases match TRBD1. V lost 6 bases and J lost 0; bases outside the gene matches: 3. CDR1 and CDR2 from the germline V gene are MDHEN and SYDVKM. The CDR3 contains 15 residues. The CDR3 loop is CASSRTGGANYGYTF. CDR3 bases: TGTGCCAGCAGCCGGACAGGGGGCGCTAACTATGGCTACACCTTC.

The rearrangement joins TRBV30 to TRBJ1-5, with TRBD1 as a possible D gene (6 bases). The CDR3 loop spans 13 amino acids. V lost 0 bases and J 4 bases, leaving 7 bases between the germline ends. The germline CDR1 and CDR2 sequences are GTSNPN and SVGIG (reference sequence). CDR3 in amino acids: CAWSVGGNQPQHF. The CDR3 bases are TGTGCCTGGAGTGTAGGGGGAAATCAGCCCCAGCATTTT.

This rearrangement joins TRBV27 to TRBJ2-7; 8 bases are a match to TRBD2. CDR3 length: 16 amino acids. The V and J ends lost 5 bases and 4 bases, in that order; junction bases with no gene match: 13. CDR1 and CDR2 (germline): MNHEY, SMNVEV (reference sequence). CDR3 nucleotide sequence: TGTGCCAGCAGTACCACCCGGGAGCGGGGGTGGTACGAGCAGTACTTC. This sequence encodes CASSTTRERGWYEQYF.

The chain has TRBV6-5 and TRBJ2-7; 7 bases align to TRBD2. V lost 0 bases and J lost 7; bases outside the gene matches: 9. The CDR3 consists of 15 residues. Germline V gives CDR1 MNHEY, CDR2 SVGAGI. CDR3 nucleotides: TGTGCCAGCAGTTACTCGCTGGGGGGGGGTTGGGAGCAGTACTTC. Protein sequence: CASSYSLGGGWEQYF.

The V call is TRBV10-3, the J call TRBJ1-1; D may be TRBD1 (5 bases). The CDR3 sequence is 15 residues long. CDR1 is ENHRY and CDR2 is SYGVKD in the germline V gene. Between the trimmed V and J ends, which lost 0 bases and 1 base, there was a span of 9 bases. The CDR3 DNA sequence: TGTGCCATCAGTGAGTCTGGACACGGGAACACTGAAGCTTTCTTT. It encodes CAISESGHGNTEAFF.

This chain links TRBV6-5 with TRBJ2-2; D unresolved. The germline gives CDR1 MNHEY, CDR2 SVGAGI. The CDR3 is 15 amino acids. V was shortened by 6 bases and J by 2 bases, with 13 bases between the two germline ends. CDR3 nucleotides: TGTGCCAGCAGAACGACACGGTTTAACACCGGGGAGCTGTTTTTT. This codes for CASRTTRFNTGELFF.

The genes are TRBV6-1 and TRBJ2-2, with 7 positions matching TRBD1. The V gene's germline CDR1 is MNHNS and CDR2 SASEGT. The CDR3 has 15 amino acids. V lost 5 bases and J lost 2; bases outside the gene matches: 5. CDR3 in amino acids: CASSRGTVNTGELFF. The CDR3, as DNA: TGTGCCAGCAGTCGAGGGACAGTCAACACCGGGGAGCTGTTTTTT.

This clone showed up just once. The V call is TRBV27, the J call TRBJ2-1, with 7 bases matching TRBD2. CDR3 size: 12 residues. Germline assignment: CDR1 MNHEY and CDR2 SMNVEV (reference sequence). V lost 6 bases, J lost 8 bases, and 4 bases stayed unmatched. The CDR3 spells CASRHGGYEQFF. The CDR3 DNA follows: TGTGCCAGCAGACACGGGGGGTATGAGCAGTTCTTC.

The chain recombines TRBV5-1 with TRBJ2-6; no firm D call. Germline CDR1 SGHRS, CDR2 YFSETQ. The CDR3 has 14 residues. Deletions cut 4 bases from V and 2 bases from J, with 7 bases between. CDR3 in DNA: TGCGCCAGCAGCACTGATCCTGGGGCCAACGTCCTGACTTTC. Amino acids: CASSTDPGANVLTF. The full variable domain, completed using reference TRBV5-1 and TRBJ2-6, is KAGVTQTPRYLIKTRGQQVTLSCSPISGHRSVSWYQQTPGQGLQFLFEYFSETQRNKGNFPGRFSGRQFSNSRSEMNVSTLELGDSALYLCASSTDPGANVLTFGAGSRLTVL.

The chain links TRBV5-4 to TRBJ2-1, with TRBD2 matching over 8 bases. The germline gives CDR1 SGHNT, CDR2 YYREEE (reference sequence). The CDR3 has 16 residues. The V segment lost 1 base and the J segment 3 bases; nucleotides outside the gene matches: 6. CDR3 sequence reads: CASSLLGGGIYNEQFF. The CDR3 DNA follows: TGTGCCAGCAGCTTGTTGGGCGGGGGGATCTACAATGAGCAGTTCTTC. Together with reference TRBV5-4 and TRBJ2-1, the CDR3 gives the full variable domain: ETGVTQSPTHLIKTRGQQVTLRCSSQSGHNTVSWYQQALGQGPQFIFQYYREEENGRGNFPPRFSGLQFPNYSSELNVNALELDDSALYLCASSLLGGGIYNEQFFGPGTRLTVL.

This sequence joins TRBV27 and TRBJ1-5; a weak D match, TRBD1 (5 bases). Deletions cut 6 bases from V and 2 bases from J, with 20 bases between. The CDR3 spans 17 residues. Germline V CDR1 and CDR2: MNHEY, SMNVEV (reference sequence). CDR3 sequence: CASRETRGGFGNQPQHF. The CDR3 nucleotides read TGTGCCAGCAGGGAAACACGCGGGGGTTTCGGCAATCAGCCCCAGCATTTT.

The chain employs TRBV27 and TRBJ2-3; tentative D call: TRBD2 (6 bases). V was pared by 4 bases and J by 6 bases, with 17 bases between. Per germline, CDR1 MNHEY and CDR2 SMNVEV (reference sequence). This CDR3 spans 15 amino acids. The CDR3 loop is CASSSLRAGRDTQYF. CDR3 nucleotides: TGTGCCAGCAGTTCCCTCCGGGCAGGGAGGGATACGCAGTATTTT.

The V call is TRBV18, the J call TRBJ1-6; 12 bases match TRBD1. J was trimmed by 9 bases and V by 1 base; bases with no gene match: 10. CDR3 length: 18 residues. Germline loops: CDR1 KGHSH, CDR2 LQKENI. This chain's CDR3 is CASSPRTGTGGAASPLHF. CDR3 DNA sequence: TGTGCCAGCTCACCACGGACCGGGACAGGGGGCGCCGCTTCACCCCTCCACTTT.

The chain has TRBV27 and TRBJ2-7; 13 positions agree with TRBD2. Germline V gene lookup returns CDR1 MNHEY and CDR2 SMNVEV (reference sequence). The CDR3 length is 17 residues. The V gene end was trimmed by 6 bases and the J gene end by 4 bases; junction bases not matched to a gene: 12. DNA of the CDR3: TGTGCCAGCAGACTCAAGTTTGGACTAGCGGGAGTGTACGAGCAGTACTTC. Translated, it gives CASRLKFGLAGVYEQYF.

In this sample, this clone turned up once. The chain couples TRBV5-8 to TRBJ1-2; the D is unclear. This CDR3 has 13 amino acids. Germline CDR1 is SGHTS and CDR2 is YDEGEE. Trimming pared 2 bases from V and 5 bases from J, leaving 10 bases between. CDR3 nucleotide sequence: TGTGCCAGCAGCTTTGGAGGGTATTATGGCTACACCTTC. As protein: CASSFGGYYGYTF.

A single count supports this clone. The J gene is TRBJ1-1, the V gene TRBV27; unclear D gene. The CDR3 length is 15 residues. V lost 4 bases and J lost 5, with 17 bases in between. Germline lookup yields CDR1 MNHEY and CDR2 SMNVEV (reference sequence). The CDR3 bases are TGTGCCAGCAGTTCCGAAGCTGCGGGTTGGACTGAAGCTTTCTTT. Its protein product is CASSSEAAGWTEAFF.